This paragraph covers one T cell receptor (beta chain) sequence. Its target is not known. The data derive from a study of cytomegalovirus exposure and HLA in healthy donors. Regarding the study as a whole: Highly shared variants forming one cluster were likely a sequencing artifact. Accurate HLA-A and HLA-B prediction from TCR beta sequences was reported for most subjects.

Vbeta (60) and Jbeta (13) primers were used in the PCR. Repertoires were generated with immunoSEQ multiplex PCR, while TCRdb's copy carries only in-frame clones and drops some. The table includes over 150,000 clones, around 80% detected once. This TCR was sampled from a woman aged 50 to 60 in good health and CMV-seropositive. Sequencing was carried out using PBMCs.

CDR3 DNA: TGTGCCAGCAGTCGGCGGGGGGCCGGGGAGCTGTTTTTT. Its protein is CASSRRGAGELFF. V and J are TRBV6-6 and TRBJ2-2, with TRBD2 matching over 8 bases. Germline values: CDR1 MNHNY, CDR2 SVGAGI (reference sequence). The V and J ends lost 5 bases and 6 bases, in that order; junction bases with no gene match: 2. This CDR3 spans 13 amino acids.